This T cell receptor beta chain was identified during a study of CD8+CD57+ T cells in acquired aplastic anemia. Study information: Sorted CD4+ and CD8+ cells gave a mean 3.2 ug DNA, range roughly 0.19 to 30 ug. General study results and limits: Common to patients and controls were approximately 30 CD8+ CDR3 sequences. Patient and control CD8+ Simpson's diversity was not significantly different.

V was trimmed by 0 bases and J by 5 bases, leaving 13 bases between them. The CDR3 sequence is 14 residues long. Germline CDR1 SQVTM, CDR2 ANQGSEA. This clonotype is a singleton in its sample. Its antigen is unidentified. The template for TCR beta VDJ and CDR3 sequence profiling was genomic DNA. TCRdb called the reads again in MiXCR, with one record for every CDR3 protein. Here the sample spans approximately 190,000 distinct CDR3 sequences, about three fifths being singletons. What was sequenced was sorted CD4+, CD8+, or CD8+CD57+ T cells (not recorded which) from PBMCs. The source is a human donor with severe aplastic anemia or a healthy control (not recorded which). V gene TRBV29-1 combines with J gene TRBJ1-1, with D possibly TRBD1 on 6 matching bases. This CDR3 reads CSVEDRGWGTEAFF. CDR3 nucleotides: TGCAGCGTTGAAGACAGGGGATGGGGGACTGAAGCTTTCTTT.